The present T cell receptor beta chain was sequenced within a study of cytomegalovirus exposure and HLA in healthy donors. At the level of the study: Membership in the Caucasian-associated ancestry cluster was found for about four fifths of about 430 genotyped donors. The study, taken as a whole, reports: Three chains linked to CMV were shown in vitro to be specific for CMV antigens.

With 60 Vbeta and 13 Jbeta primers, the PCR was carried out. Sequencing was performed with immunoSEQ multiplex PCR; in TCRdb, only in-frame clones are kept and a portion is missing. The sample gives about 110,000 clones, about four fifths of which show up once; 2% to 2.5% is in the top ten. This clone appeared a few times. Its cognate antigen is unknown. Germline V gives CDR1 SEHNR, CDR2 FQNEAQ (reference sequence). V lost 3 bases to trimming and J lost 0 bases; unmatched junction nucleotides: 5. The CDR3 sequence is 15 residues long. The chain couples TRBV7-9 to TRBJ2-7, with TRBD1 identical over 7 bases. The TCR sequence derives from a man aged 25 to 40 in good health and CMV-seronegative. Material: PBMCs. In DNA, the CDR3 is TGTGCCAGCAGCTTCAAGGACAGGAGCTCCTACGAGCAGTACTTC. Protein product: CASSFKDRSSYEQYF.